This T cell receptor beta chain was sequenced for a study of graft-versus-host responses after intestinal transplantation. The study's findings and limits: Peak circulating GvH clone levels were associated with early post-transplant HvG declines. High graft-versus-host to host-versus-graft clonal ratios were found in allografts of patients who had graft-donor T cell macrochimerism.

Points on this clone: As yet, its antigen is unknown.

Profiling relied on immunoSEQ multiplex PCR, and the TCRdb table lists in-frame clones only, not all of them. This table holds more than 65,000 clones, around 82% found once. Sequencing used unstimulated CD4+ T cells sorted from spleen or lymph node cells, obtained before transplant. This receptor was identified in a human donor who was the organ donor for an intestinal transplant.

CDR3 amino acids: CSVKIGGGEKLFF. The CDR3 region has the DNA TGCAGCGTCAAGATCGGGGGGGGTGAAAAACTGTTTTTT. The chain joins TRBV29-1 to TRBJ1-4, with D tentatively TRBD1 (5 bases). V lost 6 bases, J lost 7 bases, and 15 bases lay in between. This CDR3 has 13 residues. CDR1 and CDR2 from the germline V gene are SQVTM and ANQGSEA. The complete variable domain, with remaining parts taken from reference TRBV29-1 and TRBJ1-4, reads SAVISQKPSRDICQRGTSLTIQCQVDSQVTMMFWYRQQPGQSLTLIATANQGSEATYESGFVIDKFPISRPNLTFSTLTVSNMSPEDSSIYLCSVKIGGGEKLFFGSGTQLSVL.